The following is a T cell receptor beta chain sequence with its context. In the authors' workflow: It was from reference gene primer amplification that nucleated cell counts were estimated. Assay: immunoSEQ multiplex PCR; the TCRdb copy retains only in-frame clones and omits some. That table is the source of V, J and clone size, and D and trimming were worked out from the DNA. The sample lists roughly 700,000 clones, 85% to 90% occurring once. The sample is drawn from a study of blood T cell repertoires in COVID-19. Study as a whole: The study drew acute and convalescent COVID-19 samples from the United States, Italy and Spain.

Germline lookup yields CDR1 MNHEY and CDR2 SMNVEV (reference sequence). After removal of 8 bases from V and 5 bases from J, the junction contained 13 bases not matched to a gene. CDR3 length equals 15 residues. The sample consisted of peripheral blood. This chain uses TRBV27 with TRBJ2-5, with 8 bases identical to TRBD2. The TCR originated in a woman aged 18-29 years with acute or convalescent COVID-19. In DNA form, the CDR3 reads TGTGCCAGCCAACCTGGCGGGGGGCTTCGGGAGACCCAGTACTTC. It translates to CASQPGGGLRETQYF.